This TCR beta chain emerged from a study of control samples from healthy donors and cancer patients. Here immunoSEQ multiplex PCR was the method, and the copy in TCRdb shows in-frame clones only, minus some. The table includes 100,000 to 150,000 clones, 85% to 95% detected once. Sequenced input: PBMCs. The TCR comes from a man in his fifties or sixties with head and neck cancer.

The CDR3 DNA reads as TGTGCCAGTACTTCTAAACAGAGGGTAAACACTGAAGCTTTCTTT. Translation gives CASTSKQRVNTEAFF. The chain couples TRBV19 to TRBJ1-1; D unresolved. The V gene's germline CDR1 is LNHDA and CDR2 SQIVND (reference sequence). V shed 7 bases and J shed 2 bases, with 17 bases lying between them. This CDR3 is built from 15 residues.